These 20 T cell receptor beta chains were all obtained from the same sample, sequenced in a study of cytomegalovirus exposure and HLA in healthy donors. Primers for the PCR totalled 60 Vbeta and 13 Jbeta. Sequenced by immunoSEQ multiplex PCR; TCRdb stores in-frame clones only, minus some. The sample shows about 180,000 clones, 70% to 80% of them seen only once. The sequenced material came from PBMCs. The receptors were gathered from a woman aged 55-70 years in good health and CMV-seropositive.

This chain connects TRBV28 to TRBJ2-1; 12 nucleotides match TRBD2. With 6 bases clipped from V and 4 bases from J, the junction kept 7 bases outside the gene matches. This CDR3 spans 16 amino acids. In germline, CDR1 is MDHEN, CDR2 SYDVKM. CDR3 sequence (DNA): TGTGCCAGCAGGACTAGCGGGAGCCCCAGGTACAATGAGCAGTTCTTC. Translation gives CASRTSGSPRYNEQFF.

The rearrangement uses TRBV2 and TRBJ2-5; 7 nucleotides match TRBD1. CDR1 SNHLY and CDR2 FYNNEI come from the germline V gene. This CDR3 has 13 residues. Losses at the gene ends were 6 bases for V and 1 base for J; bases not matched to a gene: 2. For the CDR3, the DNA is TGTGCCAGCAGGCGACAGGGCCAAGAGACCCAGTACTTC. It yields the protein CASRRQGQETQYF.

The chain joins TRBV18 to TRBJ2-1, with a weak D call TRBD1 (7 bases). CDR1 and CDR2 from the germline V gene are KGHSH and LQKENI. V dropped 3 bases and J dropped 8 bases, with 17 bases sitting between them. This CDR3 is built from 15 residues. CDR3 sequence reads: CASSPTSGGRDEQFF. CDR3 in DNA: TGTGCCAGCTCACCGACGTCAGGGGGGCGGGATGAGCAGTTCTTC. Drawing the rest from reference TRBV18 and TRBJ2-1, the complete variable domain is NAGVMQNPRHLVRRRGQEARLRCSPMKGHSHVYWYRQLPEEGLKFMVYLQKENIIDESGMPKERFSAEFPKEGPSILRIQQVVRGDSAAYFCASSPTSGGRDEQFFGPGTRLTVL.

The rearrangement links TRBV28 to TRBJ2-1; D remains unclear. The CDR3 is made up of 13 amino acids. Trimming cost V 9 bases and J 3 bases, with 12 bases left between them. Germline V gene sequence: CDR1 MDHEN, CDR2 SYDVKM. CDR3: CASQQKLYNEQFF. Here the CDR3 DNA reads TGTGCCAGTCAACAGAAGCTCTACAATGAGCAGTTCTTC. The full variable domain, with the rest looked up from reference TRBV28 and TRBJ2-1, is DVKVTQSSRYLVKRTGEKVFLECVQDMDHENMFWYRQDPGLGLRLIYFSYDVKMKEKGDIPEGYSVSREKKERFSLILESASTNQTSMYLCASQQKLYNEQFFGPGTRLTVL.

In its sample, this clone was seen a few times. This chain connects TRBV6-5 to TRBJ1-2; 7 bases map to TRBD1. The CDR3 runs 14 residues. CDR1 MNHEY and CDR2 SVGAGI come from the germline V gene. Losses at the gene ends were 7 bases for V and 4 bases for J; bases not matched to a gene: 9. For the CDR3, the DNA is TGTGCCAGCACTGAGAGGAGGGACAGCTATGGCTACACCTTC. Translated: CASTERRDSYGYTF.

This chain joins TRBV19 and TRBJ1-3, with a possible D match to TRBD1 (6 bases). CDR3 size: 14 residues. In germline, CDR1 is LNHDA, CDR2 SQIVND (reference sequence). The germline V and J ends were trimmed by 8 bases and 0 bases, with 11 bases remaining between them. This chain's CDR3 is CASLDRNSGNTIYF. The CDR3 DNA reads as TGTGCCAGTCTGGACAGAAACTCTGGAAACACCATATATTTT.

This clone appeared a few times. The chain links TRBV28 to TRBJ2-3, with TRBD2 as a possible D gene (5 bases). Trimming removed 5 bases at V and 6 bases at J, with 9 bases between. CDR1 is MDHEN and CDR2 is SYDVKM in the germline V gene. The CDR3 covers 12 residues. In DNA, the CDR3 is TGTGCCAGCAGTGTGCCGGGGGATACGCAGTATTTT. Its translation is CASSVPGDTQYF.

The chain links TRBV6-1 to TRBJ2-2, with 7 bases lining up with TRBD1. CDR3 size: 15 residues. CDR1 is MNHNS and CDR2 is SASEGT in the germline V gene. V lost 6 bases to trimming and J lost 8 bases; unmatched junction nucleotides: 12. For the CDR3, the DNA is TGTGCCAGCAGACCCGACAGGGTGGTAAGGGGGGAGCTGTTTTTT. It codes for CASRPDRVVRGELFF.

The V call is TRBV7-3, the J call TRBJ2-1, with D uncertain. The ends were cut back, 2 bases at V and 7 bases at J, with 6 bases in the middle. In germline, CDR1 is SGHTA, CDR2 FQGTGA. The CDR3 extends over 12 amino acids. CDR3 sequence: CASSLVLNEQFF. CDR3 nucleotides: TGTGCCAGCAGCTTAGTCCTAAATGAGCAGTTCTTC.

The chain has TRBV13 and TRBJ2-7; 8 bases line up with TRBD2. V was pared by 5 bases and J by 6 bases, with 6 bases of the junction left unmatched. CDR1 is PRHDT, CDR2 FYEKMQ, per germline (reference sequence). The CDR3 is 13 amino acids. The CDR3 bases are TGTGCCAGCAGCCCCCGACTAGCGCTCGAGCAGTACTTC. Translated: CASSPRLALEQYF.

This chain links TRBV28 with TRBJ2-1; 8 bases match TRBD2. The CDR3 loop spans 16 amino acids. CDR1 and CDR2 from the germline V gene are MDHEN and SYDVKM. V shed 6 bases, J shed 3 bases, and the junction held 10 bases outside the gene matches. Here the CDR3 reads CASRPQAGAFYNEQFF. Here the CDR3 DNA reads TGTGCCAGCAGACCTCAAGCGGGAGCCTTCTACAATGAGCAGTTCTTC.

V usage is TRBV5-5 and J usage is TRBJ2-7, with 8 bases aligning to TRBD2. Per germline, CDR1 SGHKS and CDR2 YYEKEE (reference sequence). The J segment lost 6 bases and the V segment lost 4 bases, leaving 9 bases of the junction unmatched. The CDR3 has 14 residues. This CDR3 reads CASSLYLAGGEQYF. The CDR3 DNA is TGTGCCAGCAGCCTCTATCTTGCGGGAGGCGAGCAGTACTTC.

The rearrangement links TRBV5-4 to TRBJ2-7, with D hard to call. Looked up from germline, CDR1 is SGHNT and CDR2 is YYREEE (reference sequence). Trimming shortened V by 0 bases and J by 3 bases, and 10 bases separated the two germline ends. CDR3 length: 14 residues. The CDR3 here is CASSLVGPNYEQYF. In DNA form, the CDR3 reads TGTGCCAGCAGCTTGGTGGGCCCAAACTACGAGCAGTACTTC.

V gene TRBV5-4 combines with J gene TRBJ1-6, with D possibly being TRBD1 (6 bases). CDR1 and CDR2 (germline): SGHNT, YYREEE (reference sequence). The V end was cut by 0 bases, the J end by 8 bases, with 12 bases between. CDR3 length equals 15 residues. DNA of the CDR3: TGTGCCAGCAGCTTGGATCTGGACAGAGATTCACCCCTCCACTTT. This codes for CASSLDLDRDSPLHF. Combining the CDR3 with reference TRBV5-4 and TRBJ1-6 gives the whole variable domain ETGVTQSPTHLIKTRGQQVTLRCSSQSGHNTVSWYQQALGQGPQFIFQYYREEENGRGNFPPRFSGLQFPNYSSELNVNALELDDSALYLCASSLDLDRDSPLHFGNGTRLTVT.

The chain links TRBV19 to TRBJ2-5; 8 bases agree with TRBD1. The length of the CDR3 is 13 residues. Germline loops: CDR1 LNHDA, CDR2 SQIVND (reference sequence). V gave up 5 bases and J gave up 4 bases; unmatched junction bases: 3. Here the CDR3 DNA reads TGTGCCAGTAGTTACGGACAGGGAGAGACCCAGTACTTC. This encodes CASSYGQGETQYF.

The CDR3 sequence: CASGGSRTGELFF. The CDR3 coding sequence is TGCGCCAGCGGAGGGAGTCGCACCGGGGAGCTGTTTTTT. The chain carries TRBV5-1 and TRBJ2-2, with a possible D match to TRBD2 (6 bases). Trimming left V 7 bases short and J 4 bases short, with 11 bases between. The CDR3 covers 13 residues. CDR1 and CDR2 from the germline V gene are SGHRS and YFSETQ. Complete variable domain (other parts from reference TRBV5-1 and TRBJ2-2): KAGVTQTPRYLIKTRGQQVTLSCSPISGHRSVSWYQQTPGQGLQFLFEYFSETQRNKGNFPGRFSGRQFSNSRSEMNVSTLELGDSALYLCASGGSRTGELFFGEGSRLTVL.

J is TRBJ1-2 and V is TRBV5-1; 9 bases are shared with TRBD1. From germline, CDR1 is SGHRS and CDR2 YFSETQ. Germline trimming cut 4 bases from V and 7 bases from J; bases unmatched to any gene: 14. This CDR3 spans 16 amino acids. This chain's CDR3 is CASSGGGDRVFGGYTF. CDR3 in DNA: TGCGCCAGCAGCGGAGGAGGGGACAGGGTTTTTGGTGGCTACACCTTC.

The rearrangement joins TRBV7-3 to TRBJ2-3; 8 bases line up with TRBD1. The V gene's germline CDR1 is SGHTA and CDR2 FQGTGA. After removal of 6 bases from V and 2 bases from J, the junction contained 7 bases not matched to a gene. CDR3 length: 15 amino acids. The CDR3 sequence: CASSLGTGYTDTQYF. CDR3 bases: TGTGCCAGCAGTCTAGGGACAGGTTACACAGATACGCAGTATTTT. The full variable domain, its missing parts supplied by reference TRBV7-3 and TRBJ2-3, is GAGVSQTPSNKVTEKGKYVELRCDPISGHTALYWYRQSLGQGPEFLIYFQGTGAADDSGLPNDRFFAVRPEGSVSTLKIQRTERGDSAVYLCASSLGTGYTDTQYFGPGTRLTVL.

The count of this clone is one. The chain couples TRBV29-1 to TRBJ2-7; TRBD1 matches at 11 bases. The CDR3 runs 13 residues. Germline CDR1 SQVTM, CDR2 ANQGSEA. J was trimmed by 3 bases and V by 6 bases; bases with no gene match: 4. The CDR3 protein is CSVAGTGGYEQYF. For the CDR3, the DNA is TGCAGCGTCGCCGGGACAGGGGGCTACGAGCAGTACTTC.

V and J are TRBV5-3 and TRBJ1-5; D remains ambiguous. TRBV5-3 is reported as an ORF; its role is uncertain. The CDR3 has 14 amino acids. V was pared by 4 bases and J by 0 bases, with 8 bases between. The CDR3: CARSPGVSNQPQHF. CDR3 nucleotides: TGTGCCAGAAGCCCCGGGGTTAGCAATCAGCCCCAGCATTTT.